The 14 T cell receptor beta chains below come from one sample, sequenced in a study of blood T cell repertoires in COVID-19. TCRdb's table, derived via immunoSEQ multiplex PCR, lists solely in-frame clones and lacks some. In the table there are 60,000 or so clones, approximately 85% of which are singletons. The sequenced material came from peripheral blood. These receptors were obtained from a human donor in a cohort sampled during active COVID-19.

The chain is built from TRBV7-9 and TRBJ1-2; D unclear. The CDR3 consists of 11 residues. Germline V CDR1 and CDR2: SEHNR, FQNEAQ (reference sequence). Trimming shortened V by 5 bases and J by 3 bases, and 4 bases separated the two germline ends. CDR3 sequence: CASSRDYGYTF. The CDR3 DNA reads as TGTGCCAGCAGCCGGGACTATGGCTACACCTTC.

This clone was seen just once. V gene TRBV6-5 combines with J gene TRBJ1-2; 7 bases align to TRBD1. V shed 8 bases and J 4 bases; nucleotides not matched to a gene: 7. This CDR3 has 13 residues. From germline, CDR1 is MNHEY and CDR2 SVGAGI. The CDR3 bases are TGTGCCAGCGTTGGGACAGCCACCTATGGCTACACCTTC. This encodes CASVGTATYGYTF.

The V and J genes are TRBV19 and TRBJ2-5; tentatively, D is TRBD2 (6 bases). The germline CDR1 and CDR2 sequences are LNHDA and SQIVND (reference sequence). The V end lost 6 bases, the J end lost 5 bases, and 13 bases lay between the germline ends. This CDR3 is built from 13 residues. The CDR3 nucleotides are TGTGCCAGTAGCACCCGCCGGGGGGAGACCCAGTACTTC. It codes for CASSTRRGETQYF.

The J gene is TRBJ1-6, the V gene TRBV5-1; D unresolved. This CDR3 comprises 14 residues. Trimming took 1 base from V and 6 from J, leaving 8 bases between them. Germline CDR1 SGHRS, CDR2 YFSETQ. CDR3 DNA sequence: TGCGCCAGCAGCTTGTCTGGCTTTAATTCACCCCTCCACTTT. Amino acids: CASSLSGFNSPLHF.

The CDR3 bases are TGCGCCAGCAGCGGACAGGGGGCCGCCGGGGAGCTGTTTTTT. Translated, it gives CASSGQGAAGELFF. The V gene is TRBV5-1, the J gene TRBJ2-2; 11 positions match TRBD1. This CDR3 is 14 amino acids long. Trimming cost V 4 bases and J 6 bases; bases outside gene matches: 2. In germline, CDR1 is SGHRS, CDR2 YFSETQ.

This clone was seen just once. The CDR3 here is CASSKYSYQTQYF. CDR3 bases: TGTGCCAGCAGCAAGTACAGCTACCAGACGCAGTATTTT. The chain couples TRBV21-1 to TRBJ2-3; TRBD1 is the table's D call and was not checked against the DNA. TRBV21-1 is a known pseudogene. The length of the CDR3 is 13 residues.

This clone was observed once. The CDR3 DNA reads as TGTGCCAGCGATCGTCTAGCGGGAATCTACGAGCAGTACTTC. Amino acids: CASDRLAGIYEQYF. The chain uses TRBV6-5 and TRBJ2-7, with 9 bases fitting TRBD2. Trimming at V came to 8 bases and at J to 3 bases, leaving 8 bases not matched to a gene. Germline V CDR1 and CDR2: MNHEY, SVGAGI. The CDR3 sequence is 14 residues long.

There are a few counts of this clone. In DNA, the CDR3 is TGTGCCAGCAGCTTACCCAGAGGGGGCAACACCTCTGGAAACACCATATATTTT. It codes for CASSLPRGGNTSGNTIYF. The genes are TRBV11-2 and TRBJ1-3; 7 nucleotides match TRBD1. This CDR3 contains 18 residues. Germline CDR1 is SGHAT and CDR2 is FQNNGV. V lost 2 bases to trimming and J lost 0 bases; unmatched junction nucleotides: 10.

V is TRBV10-3 and J is TRBJ2-3; TRBD2 might be the D (6 bases). This CDR3 contains 13 residues. Trimming removed 6 bases at V and 5 bases at J, with 12 bases between. CDR1 is ENHRY, CDR2 SYGVKD, per germline. As DNA, the CDR3 is TGTGCCATCAGCAGCGGGCAAGGAGATACGCAGTATTTT. Translating it yields CAISSGQGDTQYF.

In regard to this clone: One junction end does not reproduce the germline sequence, and a read error may be involved. CDR3: CASSISGVRVPETQYF. As DNA, the CDR3 is TGTGCCAGCAGTATATCAGGGGTCCGGGTCCCGGAGACCCAGTACTTC. V gene TRBV27 combines with J gene TRBJ2-5, with a weak D call TRBD1 (6 bases). Germline CDR1 reads MNHEY; CDR2 reads SMNVEV (reference sequence). The length of the CDR3 is 16 residues.

The gene calls are TRBV24-1 and TRBJ2-1; TRBD1 aligns across 12 bases. The ends lost 2 bases at V and 7 bases at J; junction bases unmatched: 8. CDR3 length equals 17 residues. Germline V gene lookup returns CDR1 KGHDR and CDR2 SFDVKD. DNA for the CDR3: TGTGCCACCAGTGATTATCGGGGGACAGGGGGCTGGAATGAGCAGTTCTTC. This translates into CATSDYRGTGGWNEQFF.

This chain links TRBV7-9 with TRBJ1-2; 7 nucleotides line up with TRBD1. The CDR3 is 13 residues long. J lost 6 bases, V lost 5 bases, and 6 bases had no gene match. Germline-derived CDR1 and CDR2 are SEHNR and FQNEAQ (reference sequence). The CDR3 region has the DNA TGTGCCAGCAGCAATGACAGGGTCGATGGCTACACCTTC. Protein: CASSNDRVDGYTF.

The chain combines TRBV29-1 with TRBJ2-7; D remains ambiguous. Germline CDR1 and CDR2: SQVTM and ANQGSEA. This CDR3 contains 14 residues. V shed 5 bases and J shed 7 bases, with 21 bases lying between them. The CDR3: CSVPSPGSRREQYF. As DNA, the CDR3 is TGCAGCGTTCCTTCCCCCGGGTCGAGACGGGAGCAGTACTTC.

The genes are TRBV6-6 and TRBJ1-2, with TRBD1 matching over 10 bases. The CDR3 extends over 13 amino acids. Germline CDR1 reads MNHNY; CDR2 reads SVGAGI (reference sequence). V lost 6 bases and J lost 8; bases outside the gene matches: 6. CDR3 DNA: TGTGCCAGCAGCCGTCGGACAGGGGGAGGCTACACCTTC. Residues: CASSRRTGGGYTF.